This passage covers 7 T cell receptor beta chains from one sample sequenced in a study of T cells in Graves' hyperthyroidism and ophthalmopathy. Template material for amplifying TCR beta CDR3 regions consisted of RNA transcripts. Carried out on the TCR CDR3, a first-round RT-PCR used the HTBI primer set. TCRdb reanalysed the multiplex PCR reads using MiXCR and keeps one entry per CDR3 protein. The sample holds approximately 530,000 distinct CDR3 sequences; approximately 15% are singletons and the top ten take 15% to 20%. Material for sequencing was blood. These receptors came from a woman younger than 35 with Graves' hyperthyroidism.

V gene TRBV4-1 combines with J gene TRBJ1-5; D perhaps matches TRBD1 (5 bases). Germline V lookup: CDR1 MGHRA, CDR2 YSYEKL. CDR3 length: 15 amino acids. V lost 2 bases and J 2 bases, leaving 10 bases between the germline ends. The CDR3 sequence: CASSQRDGGNQPQHF. DNA for the CDR3: TGCGCCAGCAGCCAAAGGGACGGCGGCAATCAGCCCCAGCATTTT.

The chain uses TRBV5-1 and TRBJ2-3; D uncertain. The CDR3 covers 15 residues. The V gene's germline CDR1 is SGHRS and CDR2 YFSETQ. V shed 7 bases and J shed 0 bases, with 15 bases lying between them. The CDR3 loop is CASRSTGSSTDTQYF. CDR3 in DNA: TGCGCCAGCCGTTCGACTGGCTCTAGCACAGATACGCAGTATTTT.

The chain recombines TRBV10-1 with TRBJ2-7; D not resolved. In germline, CDR1 is WNHNN, CDR2 SYGVQD (reference sequence). V was trimmed by 3 bases and J by 1 base, leaving 10 bases between them. The CDR3 length is 14 residues. The CDR3 here is CASSDGPRSYEQYF. As DNA, the CDR3 is TGCGCCAGCAGTGATGGCCCCCGATCCTACGAGCAGTACTTC.

This clonotype appeared many times. The chain links TRBV28 to TRBJ2-7; 9 bases align to TRBD1. V was clipped by 1 base and J by 3 bases; unmatched bases: 4. The CDR3 has 15 amino acids. Germline V gene sequence: CDR1 MDHEN, CDR2 SYDVKM. CDR3 nucleotides: TGTGCCAGCAGTTTATCGGGACAGGGAAACTACGAGCAGTACTTC. Encoded protein: CASSLSGQGNYEQYF.

This clonotype was counted between two and nine times. The genes are TRBV6-5 and TRBJ1-2, with D possibly matching TRBD1 (6 bases). The CDR3 runs to 14 residues. The germline V gene has CDR1 MNHEY and CDR2 SVGAGI. V was pared by 0 bases and J by 5 bases, with 10 bases between. The CDR3 region has the DNA TGTGCCAGCAGTTACTCGGGGGCTCTGTATGGCTACACCTTC. Encoded protein: CASSYSGALYGYTF.

This clonotype was seen repeatedly, ten times or more. The J gene is TRBJ2-7, the V gene TRBV11-2; D uncertain. Between the trimmed V and J ends, which lost 1 base and 3 bases, there was a span of 16 bases. The CDR3 runs 16 residues. The germline gives CDR1 SGHAT, CDR2 FQNNGV. CDR3: CASSLVSGHGIYEQYF. The CDR3 DNA reads as TGTGCCAGCAGCTTAGTATCTGGTCACGGAATCTACGAGCAGTACTTC.

The V and J genes are TRBV7-9 and TRBJ1-2; 7 bases align to TRBD1. The ends lost 2 bases at V and 0 bases at J; junction bases unmatched: 3. The CDR3 spans 15 residues. Germline V CDR1 and CDR2: SEHNR, FQNEAQ (reference sequence). The CDR3 region is CASSLPGQTNYGYTF. The CDR3 DNA reads TGTGCCAGCAGCTTACCGGGACAGACTAACTATGGCTACACCTTC.